This note documents a single TCR beta chain sequence. Cohorts were assigned according to the clinical history that participants reported. The data originate from a study of blood T cell repertoires in COVID-19. Overall study: Specimens from acute and convalescent COVID-19 originated in the United States, Italy and Spain.

Sequenced by immunoSEQ multiplex PCR; TCRdb stores in-frame clones only, minus some. The sample holds some 130,000 clones, around 80% seen once. Sequenced material: PBMCs or T cells enriched from blood (not recorded which). This sequence originates from a woman aged 50 to 60 who had recovered from COVID-19.

CDR3 DNA sequence: TGTGCCAGCAGCTTTCAGGGGGCAAGGGAAAAACTGTTTTTT. Translated: CASSFQGAREKLFF. The chain couples TRBV5-8 to TRBJ1-4, with TRBD1 identical over 8 bases. The CDR3 runs to 14 residues. V was pared by 2 bases and J by 8 bases, with 5 bases of the junction left unmatched. Per the germline V gene, CDR1 is SGHTS and CDR2 is YDEGEE. Full variable domain (remainder filled in from reference TRBV5-8 and TRBJ1-4): EAGVTQSPTHLIKTRGQQATLRCSPISGHTSVYWYQQALGLGLQFLLWYDEGEERNRGNFPPRFSGRQFPNYSSELNVNALELEDSALYLCASSFQGAREKLFFGSGTQLSVL.